The T cell receptor beta chain under discussion was sequenced for a study of T cell repertoires in cytomegalovirus infection. TCRdb reprocessed the reads with MiXCR, giving one entry per CDR3 protein. The data hold some 940,000 distinct CDR3 sequences, with 30% to 40% observed a single time. On this clonotype itself: Its antigen is undetermined. Possible read error: a much larger clone is one base away.

Sample: cultured CD8+ T cells from PBMCs, taken from culture after CMV antigen stimulation. This TCR derives from a human donor in good health (CMV status not recorded). Some clones in this sample may be carry-over from other donors' samples.

CDR3 in DNA: TGTGCCAGCAGCTTAGTTGCGGCCCACAATGAGCAGTTCTTC. Its translation: CASSLVAAHNEQFF. The gene calls are TRBV7-2 and TRBJ2-1; D is unresolved. The CDR3 is made up of 14 amino acids. Germline V CDR1 and CDR2: SGHTA, FQGNSA. Deletions cut 1 base from V and 5 bases from J, with 9 bases between.